A selection of T cell receptor beta chains follows, all from one sample in a study of blood T cell repertoires in COVID-19. Using immunoSEQ multiplex PCR, the repertoire was profiled, and TCRdb retains in-frame clones only, with some absent. The table has about 46,000 clones, around 89% seen once. The specimen sequenced was peripheral blood. These receptors all stem from a man aged 45-65 years with active COVID-19. The CDR3 runs from the conserved cysteine through the conserved F or W. A D gene is named only where the DNA matches it firmly. A row's size may be missing; if present it is once, few, many or a size class.

v_gene: TRBV9
j_gene: TRBJ2-1
d_gene: TRBD1
abundance: NA
CDR3aa: CASSVENRGRDEQFF
CDR3nt: TGTGCCAGCAGCGTAGAGAACAGGGGAAGAGATGAGCAGTTCTTC

v_gene: TRBV2
j_gene: TRBJ2-3
d_gene: TRBD2
abundance: NA
CDR3aa: CASSGLAGPVDTQYF
CDR3nt: TGTGCCAGCAGTGGACTAGCGGGGCCGGTGGATACGCAGTATTTT

v_gene: TRBV19
j_gene: TRBJ1-5
d_gene: TRBD1
abundance: NA
CDR3aa: CASSITGGPAPQHF
CDR3nt: TGTGCCAGTAGTATTACAGGGGGCCCGGCGCCCCAGCATTTT

v_gene: TRBV7-3
j_gene: TRBJ2-5
d_gene: TRBD2
abundance: NA
CDR3aa: CASSKQAGEEETQYF
CDR3nt: TGTGCCAGCAGCAAACAAGCGGGGGAAGAAGAGACCCAGTACTTC

v_gene: TRBV7-6
j_gene: TRBJ2-3
d_gene: TRBD1
abundance: NA
CDR3aa: CASSPIQGIYTDTQYF
CDR3nt: TGTGCCAGCAGCCCCATACAGGGGATATACACAGATACGCAGTATTTT

v_gene: TRBV20-1
j_gene: TRBJ1-5
d_gene: NA
abundance: NA
CDR3aa: CSASDLRDQPQHF
CDR3nt: TGCAGTGCTAGTGATCTACGGGATCAGCCCCAGCATTTT

v_gene: TRBV3-1/TRBV3-2
j_gene: TRBJ2-1
d_gene: NA
abundance: NA
CDR3aa: CASSLPTDEQFF
CDR3nt: TGTGCCAGCAGCCTCCCGACTGATGAGCAGTTCTTC

v_gene: TRBV28
j_gene: TRBJ1-1
d_gene: NA
abundance: NA
CDR3aa: CASSGAGTEAFF
CDR3nt: TGTGCCAGCAGTGGGGCCGGGACAGAAGCTTTCTTT

v_gene: TRBV7-2
j_gene: TRBJ2-1
d_gene: TRBD2
abundance: NA
CDR3aa: CASSYRGTSGGNEQFF
CDR3nt: TGTGCCAGCAGCTACCGCGGGACTAGCGGGGGTAATGAGCAGTTCTTC

v_gene: TRBV7-3
j_gene: TRBJ2-3
d_gene: NA
abundance: NA
CDR3aa: CASSLTRGTDTQYF
CDR3nt: TGTGCCAGCAGCTTAACACGGGGCACAGATACGCAGTATTTT

v_gene: TRBV19
j_gene: TRBJ2-2
d_gene: NA
abundance: NA
CDR3aa: CASSIGTRNTGELFF
CDR3nt: TGTGCCAGTAGTATAGGGACAAGGAACACCGGGGAGCTGTTTTTT

v_gene: TRBV30
j_gene: TRBJ2-7
d_gene: TRBD2
abundance: NA
CDR3aa: CAWSEGLAGGYEQYF
CDR3nt: TGTGCCTGGAGTGAGGGACTAGCGGGAGGCTACGAGCAGTACTTC

v_gene: TRBV28
j_gene: TRBJ2-7
d_gene: TRBD2
abundance: NA
CDR3aa: CASKGGTSGRGYEQYF
CDR3nt: TGTGCCAGCAAGGGAGGGACGAGCGGGAGGGGATACGAGCAGTACTTC

v_gene: TRBV5-1
j_gene: TRBJ2-7
d_gene: NA
abundance: NA
CDR3aa: CASSLAGAGREQYF
CDR3nt: TGCGCCAGCAGCTTGGCCGGGGCAGGGAGGGAGCAGTACTTC

v_gene: TRBV9
j_gene: TRBJ2-1
d_gene: NA
abundance: NA
CDR3aa: CASSPLAGTYNEQFF
CDR3nt: TGTGCCAGCAGCCCTTTGGCAGGGACCTACAATGAGCAGTTCTTC

v_gene: TRBV18
j_gene: TRBJ1-3
d_gene: TRBD1
abundance: few
CDR3aa: CASSEGQGGSGNTIYF
CDR3nt: TGTGCCAGCTCAGAGGGACAGGGAGGCTCTGGAAACACCATATATTTT

v_gene: TRBV19
j_gene: TRBJ1-1
d_gene: TRBD1
abundance: NA
CDR3aa: CASSPWTGLRNTEAFF
CDR3nt: TGTGCCAGTAGTCCGTGGACAGGACTAAGGAACACTGAAGCTTTCTTT

v_gene: TRBV6-2/TRBV6-3
j_gene: TRBJ2-5
d_gene: NA
abundance: NA
CDR3aa: CASSFYQETQYF
CDR3nt: TGTGCCAGCAGTTTCTACCAAGAGACCCAGTACTTC

v_gene: TRBV4-1
j_gene: TRBJ2-7
d_gene: TRBD2
abundance: few
CDR3aa: CASSQPQGGLYEQYF
CDR3nt: TGCGCCAGCAGCCAACCCCAGGGAGGGCTCTACGAGCAGTACTTC

v_gene: TRBV29-1
j_gene: TRBJ2-1
d_gene: NA
abundance: NA
CDR3aa: CSVDTGIEQFF
CDR3nt: TGCAGCGTTGATACGGGGATTGAGCAGTTCTTC

v_gene: TRBV11-3
j_gene: TRBJ2-1
d_gene: TRBD2
abundance: NA
CDR3aa: CASSLSGSGGSYNEQFF
CDR3nt: TGTGCCAGCAGCTTATCGGGTAGCGGGGGCTCCTACAATGAGCAGTTCTTC

v_gene: TRBV15
j_gene: TRBJ1-2
d_gene: TRBD1
abundance: NA
CDR3aa: CATSRSLGDSGGYTF
CDR3nt: TGTGCCACCAGCAGATCGTTGGGGGACAGTGGCGGCTACACCTTC

v_gene: TRBV9
j_gene: TRBJ2-1
d_gene: NA
abundance: NA
CDR3aa: CASSVQGLGDEQFF
CDR3nt: TGTGCCAGCAGCGTTCAGGGGTTAGGGGATGAGCAGTTCTTC

v_gene: TRBV12-3/TRBV12-4
j_gene: TRBJ2-3
d_gene: NA
abundance: NA
CDR3aa: CASSLSRSDTQYF
CDR3nt: TGTGCCAGCAGTTTATCCAGGTCAGATACGCAGTATTTT

v_gene: TRBV19
j_gene: TRBJ2-3
d_gene: TRBD2
abundance: NA
CDR3aa: CASKRERGTSDTQYF
CDR3nt: TGTGCCAGTAAGCGGGAGCGGGGCACCTCAGATACGCAGTATTTT

v_gene: TRBV4-3
j_gene: TRBJ1-2
d_gene: NA
abundance: NA
CDR3aa: CASSQDGSGYTF
CDR3nt: TGCGCCAGCAGCCAAGATGGGAGTGGCTACACCTTC

v_gene: TRBV28
j_gene: TRBJ1-2
d_gene: NA
abundance: many
CDR3aa: CASSSQGPNYGYTF
CDR3nt: TGTGCCAGCAGTTCTCAGGGGCCAAACTATGGCTACACCTTC

v_gene: TRBV27
j_gene: TRBJ2-7
d_gene: NA
abundance: NA
CDR3aa: CASQEGYF
CDR3nt: TGTGCCAGCCAGGAGGGATACTTC

v_gene: TRBV7-8
j_gene: TRBJ2-7
d_gene: NA
abundance: NA
CDR3aa: CASSLALRGTGSSYEQYF
CDR3nt: TGTGCCAGCAGCTTAGCGCTAAGGGGAACAGGCAGCTCCTACGAGCAGTACTTC

v_gene: TRBV4-1
j_gene: TRBJ2-4
d_gene: TRBD2
abundance: NA
CDR3aa: CASSQGGGRRGNIQYF
CDR3nt: TGCGCCAGCAGCCAAGGGGGCGGGAGGCGGGGAAACATTCAGTACTTC

v_gene: TRBV6-5
j_gene: TRBJ1-5
d_gene: NA
abundance: once
CDR3aa: CASRTGQNEGQPQHF
CDR3nt: TGTGCCAGCAGGACCGGACAGAACGAGGGTCAGCCCCAGCATTTT

v_gene: TRBV10-1
j_gene: TRBJ2-7
d_gene: NA
abundance: NA
CDR3aa: CASGDTSYEQYF
CDR3nt: TGCGCCAGCGGGGACACCTCCTACGAGCAGTACTTC

v_gene: TRBV7-9
j_gene: TRBJ1-2
d_gene: NA
abundance: NA
CDR3aa: CASSFPGANYGYTF
CDR3nt: TGTGCCAGCAGCTTCCCGGGAGCTAACTATGGCTACACCTTC

v_gene: TRBV19
j_gene: TRBJ2-7
d_gene: NA
abundance: NA
CDR3aa: CASSICIWRDYEQYF
CDR3nt: TGTGCCAGTAGTATATGTATTTGGAGGGACTACGAGCAGTACTTC

v_gene: TRBV9
j_gene: TRBJ1-4
d_gene: TRBD1
abundance: NA
CDR3aa: CASSVTGTVNEKLFF
CDR3nt: TGTGCCAGCAGCGTCACCGGGACAGTGAATGAAAAACTGTTTTTT

v_gene: TRBV6-5
j_gene: TRBJ2-7
d_gene: NA
abundance: NA
CDR3aa: CASSGYGTDEQYF
CDR3nt: TGTGCCAGCAGCGGGTACGGGACTGACGAGCAGTACTTC

v_gene: TRBV6-2/TRBV6-3
j_gene: TRBJ2-1
d_gene: NA
abundance: NA
CDR3aa: CASSTLGATYNEQFF
CDR3nt: TGTGCCAGCAGTACGTTAGGGGCGACCTACAATGAGCAGTTCTTC

v_gene: TRBV3-1/TRBV3-2
j_gene: TRBJ1-3
d_gene: NA
abundance: NA
CDR3aa: CASSFDRRGNTIYF
CDR3nt: TGTGCCAGCAGCTTCGACAGGCGAGGAAACACCATATATTTT

v_gene: TRBV7-2
j_gene: TRBJ1-5
d_gene: TRBD1
abundance: NA
CDR3aa: CASSLVGTGWPQHF
CDR3nt: TGTGCCAGCAGCTTAGTAGGGACAGGGTGGCCCCAGCATTTT

v_gene: TRBV6-5
j_gene: TRBJ2-7
d_gene: NA
abundance: NA
CDR3aa: CASSAGDDEQYF
CDR3nt: TGTGCCAGCAGCGCCGGTGATGACGAGCAGTACTTC